The entry below describes one TCR beta chain. This clonotype occurred once. The specificity of this receptor is unknown. There are no base qualities to consult, and no much larger clone falls within one base. A single read offers scant evidence. Libraries were made using PCR. TCRdb records Illumina HiSeq 4000 as the sequencer. Bulk TCR libraries were generated as previously described, with the TCR primers listed in Table S5 used. Total RNA was purified with the Qiagen AllPrep DNA/RNA kit. Reads from multiple sequencing runs of the same library were pooled before analysis. Per the original workflow: Reads were retained only if an exact TCR constant sequence was present, and the retained reads were trimmed to 150 nt and grouped according to their 12-nt molecular barcodes. Reads in each barcode group were sub-clustered using a 15% Levenshtein threshold, and a quality-weighted consensus sequence was built for each RNA molecule. Non-functional sequences were removed, as were lower-count sequences one edit away from another. Based on a fit of two negative binomial distributions, barcode sub-clusters having less than 20% of the maximum read count were discarded. Clones were called with MiXCR by TCRdb after fastp trimmed the public reads at Q25, and only in-frame beta chains were retained. Records with the same CDR3 protein are collapsed into one entry carrying the most frequent genes and DNA. The V and J calls shown here were made by TCRdb, not taken from the authors' results. Here the sample has approximately 550,000 distinct CDR3 sequences; roughly a fifth occur a single time. The ten largest make up approximately 0.8% of the sample.

Naive CD8 T cell libraries were made from around 20,000 to 1,000,000 sorted cells using 10%, 30% or 50% of purified RNA. Naive CD8 T cells, defined as CD8+CD4-CCR7+CD45RA+, were FACS-sorted into RLT Plus buffer on a BD FACSAria II. Around 10 TCR copies' worth of Jurkat RNA were spiked into roughly 19,000-1,000,000 naive CD8 T cell samples to test detection sensitivity. Enrichment of CD8 T cells was performed with RosetteSep CD8+ T Cell Enrichment Cocktail and Ficoll-Paque, after which ACK red cell lysis was carried out. The CDR3 covers 15 residues, taking in both the cysteine and the phenylalanine. Of the read, only the CDR3 DNA is kept; its 45 bases are in frame from base 1. V lost 7 bases and J lost 9 bases, and the count of bases not matched to a germline gene is 16. Per the germline V gene (reference sequence), DFQATT is the CDR1 and SNEGSKA is the CDR2. The record originates from a study of molecular identifiers for immune sequencing clone quantification (dated by TCRdb to 2017 to 2018). Regarding the research as a whole: For a replicate experiment, the RNA from either 20,000 or 100,000 naive CD8 T cells was divided into five aliquots, and four of those aliquots went on to sequencing. This methods study used CD8 T cells to benchmark TCR RNA copy counting and molecular-identifier clustering-based TCR repertoire sequencing (MIDCIRS). Study-wide findings and limitations: Even against a background of 750,000 to 1,000,000 naive CD8 T cells, spiked-in Jurkat TCR RNA amounting to a single cell's worth was reported to be detectable. Modeling gave around 3 recovered TCR RNA copies per cell versus roughly 10 by digital PCR, implying 25% to 30% capture efficiency. Naive libraries contained spiked-in Jurkat TCR RNA (approximately 10 copies' worth), which is not part of the donor repertoire. Highly expanded clone sizes could be underestimated if identical TCR molecules share a barcode. In CMV-specific effector cells, clones with more than 20 RNA copies contained over 98% of molecules, whereas in naive cells such clones contained under 1% of molecules. When barcode sub-clustering was not used, chimeric consensus sequences inflated TCR diversity, with chimeras reaching as high as 47%.

The chain employs TRBV20-1 and TRBJ2-1, and TRBD1 aligns with 9 junction nucleotides. The TCR was taken from a human donor in good health. Some libraries in this study had Jurkat cell RNA spiked in. The sample was naive CD8+ T cells from blood, with Jurkat cell RNA spiked in. Taken with the paper, the label for cell subset or site translates to: FACS-sorted CD8+CD4-CCR7+CD45RA+ naive T cells. The CDR3 amino acid sequence is: CSVKSRDRVYGEQFF. The nucleotide sequence is TGCAGTGTCAAATCCCGGGACAGGGTTTACGGTGAGCAGTTCTTC.